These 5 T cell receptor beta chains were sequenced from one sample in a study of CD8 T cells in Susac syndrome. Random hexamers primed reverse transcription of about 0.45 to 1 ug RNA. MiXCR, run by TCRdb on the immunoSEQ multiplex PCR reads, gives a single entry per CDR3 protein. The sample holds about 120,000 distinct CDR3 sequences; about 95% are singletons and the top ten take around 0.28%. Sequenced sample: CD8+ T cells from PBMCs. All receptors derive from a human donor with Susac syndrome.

CDR3 residues: CASSVLAGVSYEQYF. The CDR3 region has the DNA TGCGCCAGCAGCGTACTCGCGGGGGTCTCCTACGAGCAGTACTTC. The chain joins TRBV4-3 to TRBJ2-7, with 7 bases matching TRBD2. The germline gives CDR1 LGHNA, CDR2 YSLEER. The length of the CDR3 is 15 residues. V shed 5 bases, J shed 0 bases, and the junction held 7 bases outside the gene matches.

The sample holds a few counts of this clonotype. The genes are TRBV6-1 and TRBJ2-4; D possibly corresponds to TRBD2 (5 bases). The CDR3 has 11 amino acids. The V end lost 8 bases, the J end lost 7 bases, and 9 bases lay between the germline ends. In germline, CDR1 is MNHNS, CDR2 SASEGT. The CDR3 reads CASDSGNIQYF. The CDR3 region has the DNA TGTGCCAGCGACTCGGGGAACATTCAGTACTTC.

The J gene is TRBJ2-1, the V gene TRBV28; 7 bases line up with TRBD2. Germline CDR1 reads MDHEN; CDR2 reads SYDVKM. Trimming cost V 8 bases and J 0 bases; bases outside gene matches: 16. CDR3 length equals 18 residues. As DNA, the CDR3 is TGTGCCAGCTACCTAGGGGAGGGGCCGGGAAGCTCCTACAATGAGCAGTTCTTC. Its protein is CASYLGEGPGSSYNEQFF.

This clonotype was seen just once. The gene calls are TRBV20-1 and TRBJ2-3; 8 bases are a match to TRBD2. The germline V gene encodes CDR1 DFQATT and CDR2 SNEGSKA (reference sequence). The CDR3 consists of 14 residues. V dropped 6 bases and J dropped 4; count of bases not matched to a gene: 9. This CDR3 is CSAQAGGRSDTQYF. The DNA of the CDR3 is TGCAGTGCGCAGGCGGGGGGCCGGTCAGATACGCAGTATTTT.

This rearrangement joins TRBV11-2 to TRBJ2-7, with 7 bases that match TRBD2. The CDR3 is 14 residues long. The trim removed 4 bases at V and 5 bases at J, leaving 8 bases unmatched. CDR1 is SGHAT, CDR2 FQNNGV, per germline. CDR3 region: CASSSLAEGHEQYF. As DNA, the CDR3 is TGTGCCAGCAGCTCCCTAGCGGAGGGGCACGAGCAGTACTTC.